This TCR beta chain was captured by sequencing in a study of blood T cell repertoires in COVID-19. As for the study in general: The analysed material was cDNA or gDNA that came from T cells, B-cell-depleted T cells, or PBMCs.

The assay was immunoSEQ multiplex PCR, and TCRdb's table has in-frame clones only and misses some. The data contain hundreds of thousands of clones, around 91% of them singletons. The CDR3 is 15 amino acids. Germline V gives CDR1 SGHAT, CDR2 FQNNGV. The J segment lost 4 bases and the V segment lost 5 bases, leaving 6 bases of the junction unmatched. This clonotype originated in a young man who had recovered from COVID-19. Material: PBMCs or T cells enriched from blood (not recorded which). J is TRBJ2-7 and V is TRBV11-2, with 12 nucleotides matching TRBD2. In DNA form, the CDR3 reads TGTGCCAGCAGCCGACTAGCGGGAGATCTATACGAGCAGTACTTC. This gives the protein CASSRLAGDLYEQYF. Drawing the rest from reference TRBV11-2 and TRBJ2-7, the complete variable domain is EAGVAQSPRYKIIEKRQSVAFWCNPISGHATLYWYQQILGQGPKLLIQFQNNGVVDDSQLPKDRFSAERLKGVDSTLKIQPAKLEDSAVYLCASSRLAGDLYEQYFGPGTRLTVT.